This passage covers 23 T cell receptor beta chains from one sample sequenced in a study of shared T cell receptors in the human thymus. The repertoire was sequenced with immunoSEQ multiplex PCR; TCRdb's copy has only in-frame clones and lacks some. The data contain roughly 700,000 clones, roughly 90% of them singletons. The data were also submitted as part of a second study, on human thymus T cells.

Sequenced: thymocytes. All receptors come from a boy under three years old with a congenital heart defect.

The chain links TRBV19 to TRBJ2-3; possibly TRBD1 for D (7 bases). In germline, CDR1 is LNHDA, CDR2 SQIVND (reference sequence). V shed 6 bases and J shed 4 bases, with 20 bases lying between them. The CDR3 runs to 16 residues. The CDR3 loop is CASSLATGTEPDTQYF. DNA of the CDR3: TGTGCCAGTAGCCTAGCGACAGGGACGGAGCCAGATACGCAGTATTTT.

In its sample, this clone was seen once. V gene TRBV7-8 combines with J gene TRBJ1-2; the D gene is possibly TRBD1 (6 bases). CDR1 is SGHVS, CDR2 FQNEAQ, per germline. V was shortened by 1 base and J by 4 bases, with 16 bases between the two germline ends. The CDR3 has 16 amino acids. As DNA, the CDR3 is TGTGCCAGCAGCTTAGGGAAACGGGGGGCTCCCTATGGCTACACCTTC. This sequence encodes CASSLGKRGAPYGYTF.

The table lists this clone with a count of one. The chain joins TRBV27 to TRBJ2-1; 13 bases are shared with TRBD2. The CDR3 contains 15 residues. Germline values: CDR1 MNHEY, CDR2 SMNVEV (reference sequence). The V and J ends lost 5 bases and 7 bases, in that order; junction bases with no gene match: 5. DNA for the CDR3: TGTGCCAGCAGTATGACTAGCGGGAGGATGAATGAGCAGTTCTTC. Translating it yields CASSMTSGRMNEQFF.

The chain uses TRBV5-6 and TRBJ1-1, with D unresolved. Trimming cost V 0 bases and J 2 bases, with 11 bases left between them. Germline V gives CDR1 SGHDT, CDR2 YYEEEE. The CDR3 consists of 15 residues. Here the CDR3 DNA reads TGTGCCAGCAGCTTGGCCAGACAAGGTAACACTGAAGCTTTCTTT. This codes for CASSLARQGNTEAFF.

CDR3 DNA sequence: TGTGCCAGCAATCCCCGCGGAGCTAGCTACGAGCAGTACTTC. This codes for CASNPRGASYEQYF. V and J are TRBV28 and TRBJ2-7; the D is unclear. CDR3 length: 14 amino acids. V was clipped by 7 bases and J by 3 bases, with 16 bases between them. The germline CDR1 and CDR2 sequences are MDHEN and SYDVKM.

The rearrangement links TRBV5-1 to TRBJ2-7; 7 positions match TRBD1. CDR3 size: 15 residues. Germline V CDR1 and CDR2: SGHRS, YFSETQ. V lost 7 bases and J lost 4; bases outside the gene matches: 14. Here the CDR3 DNA reads TGCGCCAGCCAAGGTAGGGGACAGCTGGATTACGAGCAGTACTTC. Translating gives CASQGRGQLDYEQYF.

The gene calls are TRBV27 and TRBJ2-7, with 11 bases lining up with TRBD2. V was pared by 7 bases and J by 0 bases, with 11 bases of the junction left unmatched. The CDR3 consists of 17 residues. The germline V gene encodes CDR1 MNHEY and CDR2 SMNVEV (reference sequence). CDR3 amino acids: CASTTRGTSGSSYEQYF. DNA of the CDR3: TGTGCCAGCACCACGAGGGGGACTAGCGGAAGCTCCTACGAGCAGTACTTC.

This clone turned up a few times. V is TRBV10-3 and J is TRBJ2-5, with TRBD1 identical over 7 bases. CDR3 length equals 14 residues. Per the germline V gene, CDR1 is ENHRY and CDR2 is SYGVKD. V lost 10 bases to trimming and J lost 0 bases; unmatched junction nucleotides: 8. CDR3 sequence reads: CATQDREHQETQYF. The CDR3 nucleotides are TGTGCCACCCAAGACAGGGAGCACCAAGAGACCCAGTACTTC.

This clone was picked up one time. The V and J genes are TRBV4-1 and TRBJ2-1; perhaps TRBD1 as D (5 bases). V lost 2 bases and J lost 9, with 11 bases in between. CDR3 length: 13 amino acids. Germline V CDR1 and CDR2: MGHRA, YSYEKL. The CDR3: CASSQKQGSEQFF. The CDR3 region has the DNA TGCGCCAGCAGCCAAAAGCAGGGCAGTGAGCAGTTCTTC.

This rearrangement joins TRBV29-1 to TRBJ2-1; 8 bases are a match to TRBD2. The CDR3 contains 15 residues. Looked up from germline, CDR1 is SQVTM and CDR2 is ANQGSEA. With V trimmed by 1 base and J by 6 bases, 8 bases remained unmatched. The CDR3 loop reads CSVEGRVAGTNEQFF. DNA of the CDR3: TGCAGCGTTGAAGGGCGAGTAGCGGGAACCAATGAGCAGTTCTTC.

The chain recombines TRBV28 with TRBJ1-3, with D perhaps TRBD1 (6 bases). V lost 5 bases to trimming and J lost 0 bases, with 14 bases between them. The germline gives CDR1 MDHEN, CDR2 SYDVKM. This CDR3 contains 16 residues. CDR3 nucleotides: TGTGCCAGCAGTAAACCACAGGGCTGCTCTGGAAACACCATATATTTT. Protein sequence: CASSKPQGCSGNTIYF.

The rearrangement links TRBV19 to TRBJ1-4, with D uncertain. The germline V gene encodes CDR1 LNHDA and CDR2 SQIVND (reference sequence). V lost 2 bases and J 8 bases, leaving 21 bases between the germline ends. CDR3 length equals 17 residues. The CDR3 loop is CASSIIDRELGGEKLFF. The CDR3 DNA sequence: TGTGCCAGTAGTATAATAGATAGGGAGCTCGGCGGCGAAAAACTGTTTTTT.

V gene TRBV14 combines with J gene TRBJ2-7, with D hard to call. The length of the CDR3 is 14 residues. The V gene's germline CDR1 is SGHDN and CDR2 FVKESK. Trimming removed 0 bases from V and 5 bases from J, with 11 bases in between. The CDR3 sequence: CASSQETKSHEQYF. The CDR3 DNA reads TGTGCCAGCAGCCAAGAAACGAAGAGCCACGAGCAGTACTTC. Full variable domain (remainder filled in from reference TRBV14 and TRBJ2-7): EAGVTQFPSHSVIEKGQTVTLRCDPISGHDNLYWYRRVMGKEIKFLLHFVKESKQDESGMPNNRFLAERTGGTYSTLKVQPAELEDSGVYFCASSQETKSHEQYFGPGTRLTVT.

This rearrangement joins TRBV7-2 to TRBJ2-7; a possible D gene is TRBD1 (5 bases). This CDR3 has 15 amino acids. The germline V gene has CDR1 SGHTA and CDR2 FQGNSA. Trimming left V 2 bases short and J 6 bases short, with 17 bases between. The CDR3 DNA is TGTGCCAGCAGCTTATGTCCAGGGTGGAGCTGCGAGCAGTACTTC. It encodes CASSLCPGWSCEQYF.

This clone has only a few counts. The chain carries TRBV4-3 and TRBJ2-1; 8 positions match TRBD1. V was pared by 3 bases and J by 5 bases, with 9 bases of the junction left unmatched. Per germline, CDR1 LGHNA and CDR2 YSLEER. This CDR3 contains 16 residues. The DNA for the CDR3 is TGCGCCAGCAGCCATTCCACAGGGGGGAGAGACAATGAGCAGTTCTTC. It codes for CASSHSTGGRDNEQFF.

The genes are TRBV10-3 and TRBJ1-2; D may be TRBD1 (6 bases). The CDR3 runs 12 residues. Germline V CDR1 and CDR2: ENHRY, SYGVKD. V was shortened by 10 bases and J by 2 bases, with 11 bases between the two germline ends. This chain's CDR3 is CATPTGNYGYTF. The CDR3 nucleotides read TGTGCCACCCCCACAGGGAACTATGGCTACACCTTC.

The rearrangement links TRBV6-1 to TRBJ2-1, with 12 bases identical to TRBD2. The CDR3 consists of 18 residues. The germline V gene encodes CDR1 MNHNS and CDR2 SASEGT. V was pared by 3 bases and J by 6 bases, with 12 bases of the junction left unmatched. The CDR3 spells CASSEDPTSGRRGNEQFF. The CDR3 DNA is TGTGCCAGCAGTGAGGACCCTACTAGCGGGAGGAGGGGCAATGAGCAGTTCTTC.

The rearrangement links TRBV4-3 to TRBJ2-3; 8 nucleotides line up with TRBD1. This CDR3 comprises 18 residues. J was trimmed by 1 base and V by 4 bases; bases with no gene match: 13. The germline gives CDR1 LGHNA, CDR2 YSLEER. CDR3 coding DNA: TGCGCCAGCAGCCCCCTGATGGGCGGACAGGGCGGCACAGATACGCAGTATTTT. It codes for CASSPLMGGQGGTDTQYF.

The chain carries TRBV27 and TRBJ1-5; 9 nucleotides match TRBD1. The V segment lost 6 bases and the J segment 0 bases; nucleotides outside the gene matches: 3. Germline CDR1 reads MNHEY; CDR2 reads SMNVEV (reference sequence). The CDR3 spans 15 residues. CDR3 protein: CASRGTGNSNQPQHF. For the CDR3, the DNA is TGTGCCAGCAGGGGGACAGGGAATAGCAATCAGCCCCAGCATTTT.

The V gene is TRBV30, the J gene TRBJ2-5; 8 positions agree with TRBD1. V lost 0 bases and J lost 5; bases outside the gene matches: 5. The CDR3 has 14 residues. Germline V CDR1 and CDR2: GTSNPN, SVGIG (reference sequence). CDR3 sequence reads: CAWSVPDRVETQYF. In DNA form, the CDR3 reads TGTGCCTGGAGTGTCCCGGACAGGGTTGAGACCCAGTACTTC.

This chain uses TRBV28 with TRBJ2-7; 8 positions match TRBD1. The CDR3 runs to 18 residues. CDR1 is MDHEN and CDR2 is SYDVKM in the germline V gene. Losses at the gene ends were 4 bases for V and 3 bases for J; bases not matched to a gene: 17. This chain's CDR3 is CASSSARVRQGPIYEQYF. The DNA for the CDR3 is TGTGCCAGCAGTTCCGCTCGGGTTCGACAGGGGCCGATCTACGAGCAGTACTTC.

The chain couples TRBV5-4 to TRBJ2-1; the D gene is possibly TRBD2 (5 bases). The CDR3 length is 14 residues. Germline loops: CDR1 SGHNT, CDR2 YYREEE (reference sequence). Trimming removed 3 bases at V and 7 bases at J, with 14 bases between. The CDR3 DNA reads TGTGCCAGCAGCTCCCTCCCCTCGGGGAATGAGCAGTTCTTC. Its translation: CASSSLPSGNEQFF.

The chain has TRBV12-5 and TRBJ2-1; 9 nucleotides match TRBD2. The CDR3 contains 15 residues. V lost 1 base, J lost 4 bases, and 2 bases stayed unmatched. Germline assignment: CDR1 LGHNT and CDR2 FRNRAP. CDR3 sequence: CASGLGGRAYNEQFF. Written as DNA, the CDR3 is TGTGCTAGTGGTTTGGGCGGGAGGGCGTACAATGAGCAGTTCTTC.